This TCR beta chain is from a study of control samples from healthy donors and cancer patients. The CDR3 runs 16 residues. Germline CDR1 reads SGHAT; CDR2 reads FQDESV (reference sequence). The ends lost 5 bases at V and 2 bases at J; junction bases unmatched: 7. The assay was immunoSEQ multiplex PCR, and TCRdb's table has in-frame clones only and misses some. The sample has about 160,000 clones, about 94% seen once. The sample consisted of PBMCs. V gene TRBV11-1 combines with J gene TRBJ2-3; 10 bases match TRBD2. The TCR originated in a man aged 55 to 69 with colorectal cancer. CDR3 DNA: TGTGCCAGCAGCCCCAGGACTAGCGGCTACACAGATACGCAGTATTTT. As protein: CASSPRTSGYTDTQYF.